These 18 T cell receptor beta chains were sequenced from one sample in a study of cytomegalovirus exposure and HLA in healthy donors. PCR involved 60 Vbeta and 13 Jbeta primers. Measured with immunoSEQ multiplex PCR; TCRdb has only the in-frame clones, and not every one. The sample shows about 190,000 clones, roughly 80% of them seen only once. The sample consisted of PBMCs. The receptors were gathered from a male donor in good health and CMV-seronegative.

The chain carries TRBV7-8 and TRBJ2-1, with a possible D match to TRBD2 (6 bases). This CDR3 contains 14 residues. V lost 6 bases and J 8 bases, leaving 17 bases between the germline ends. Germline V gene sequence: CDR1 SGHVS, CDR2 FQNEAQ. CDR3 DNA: TGTGCCAGCAGTCAGATTCTAGCGCGCTATGAGCAGTTCTTC. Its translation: CASSQILARYEQFF.

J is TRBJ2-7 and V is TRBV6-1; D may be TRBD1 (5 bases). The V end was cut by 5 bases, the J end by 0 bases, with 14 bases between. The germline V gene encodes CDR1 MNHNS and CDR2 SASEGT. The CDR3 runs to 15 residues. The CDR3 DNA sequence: TGTGCCAGCAGTCCTCTAGACAGAGACTCCTACGAGCAGTACTTC. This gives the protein CASSPLDRDSYEQYF.

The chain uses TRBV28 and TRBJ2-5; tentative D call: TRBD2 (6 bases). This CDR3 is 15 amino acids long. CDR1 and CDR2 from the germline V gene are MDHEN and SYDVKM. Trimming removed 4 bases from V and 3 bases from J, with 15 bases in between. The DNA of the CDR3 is TGTGCCAGCAGTTCCTACGGGGGAACGGAAGAGACCCAGTACTTC. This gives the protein CASSSYGGTEETQYF.

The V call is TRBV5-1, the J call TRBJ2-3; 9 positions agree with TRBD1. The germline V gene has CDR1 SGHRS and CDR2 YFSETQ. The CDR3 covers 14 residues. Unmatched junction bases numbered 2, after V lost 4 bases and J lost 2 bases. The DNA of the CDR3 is TGCGCCAGCAGCCGGACAGGGGACACAGATACGCAGTATTTT. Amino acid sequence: CASSRTGDTDTQYF.

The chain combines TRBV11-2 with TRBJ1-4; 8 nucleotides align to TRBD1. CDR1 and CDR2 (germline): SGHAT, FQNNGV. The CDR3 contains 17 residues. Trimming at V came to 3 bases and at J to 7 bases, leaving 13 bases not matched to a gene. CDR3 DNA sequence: TGTGCCAGCAGCTTGGCAAGATCGGACAGGGTGGGTGAAAAACTGTTTTTT. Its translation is CASSLARSDRVGEKLFF.

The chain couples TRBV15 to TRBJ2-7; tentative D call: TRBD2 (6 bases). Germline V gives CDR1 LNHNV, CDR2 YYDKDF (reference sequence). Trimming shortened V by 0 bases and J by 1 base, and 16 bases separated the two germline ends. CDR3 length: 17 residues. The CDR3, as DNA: TGTGCCACCAGCAGAGAGGGGGGAGAGGGGCCTTCCTACGAGCAGTACTTC. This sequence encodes CATSREGGEGPSYEQYF.

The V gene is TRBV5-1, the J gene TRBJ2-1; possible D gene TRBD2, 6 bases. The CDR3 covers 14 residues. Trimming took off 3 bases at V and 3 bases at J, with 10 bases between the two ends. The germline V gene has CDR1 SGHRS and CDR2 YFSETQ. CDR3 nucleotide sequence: TGCGCCAGCAGCTCGGGACTCTTCTACAATGAGCAGTTCTTC. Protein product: CASSSGLFYNEQFF.

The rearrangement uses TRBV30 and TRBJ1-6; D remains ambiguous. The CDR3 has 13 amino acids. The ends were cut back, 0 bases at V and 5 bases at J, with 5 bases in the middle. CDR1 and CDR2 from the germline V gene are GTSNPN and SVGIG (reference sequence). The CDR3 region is CAWSVQNNSPLHF. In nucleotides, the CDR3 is TGTGCCTGGAGTGTTCAGAATAATTCACCCCTCCACTTT.

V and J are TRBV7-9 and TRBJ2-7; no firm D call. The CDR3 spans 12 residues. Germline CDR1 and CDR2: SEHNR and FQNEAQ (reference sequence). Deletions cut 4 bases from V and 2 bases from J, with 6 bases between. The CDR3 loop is CASSSSAYEQYF. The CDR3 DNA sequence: TGTGCCAGCAGCTCCTCTGCCTACGAGCAGTACTTC.

The CDR3 bases are TGTGCCAGCAGTACGGGACTAGTCTCCTACGAGCAGTACTTC. This codes for CASSTGLVSYEQYF. J is TRBJ2-7 and V is TRBV28, with 8 bases that match TRBD2. CDR1 and CDR2 from the germline V gene are MDHEN and SYDVKM. The junction had 3 bases not matched to a gene; V was cut back by 5 bases and J by 0 bases. CDR3 length: 14 residues.

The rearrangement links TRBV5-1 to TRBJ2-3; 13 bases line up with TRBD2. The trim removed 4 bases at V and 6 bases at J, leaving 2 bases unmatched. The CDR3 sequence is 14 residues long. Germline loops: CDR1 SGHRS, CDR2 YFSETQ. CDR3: CASSTSGGVDTQYF. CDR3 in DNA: TGCGCCAGCAGCACTAGCGGGGGGGTGGATACGCAGTATTTT.

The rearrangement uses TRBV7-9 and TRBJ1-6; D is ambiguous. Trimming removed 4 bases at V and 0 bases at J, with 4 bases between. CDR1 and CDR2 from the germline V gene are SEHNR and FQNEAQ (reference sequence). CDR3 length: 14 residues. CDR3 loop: CASSSGSYNSPLHF. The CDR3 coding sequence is TGTGCCAGCAGCTCGGGCTCCTATAATTCACCCCTCCACTTT.

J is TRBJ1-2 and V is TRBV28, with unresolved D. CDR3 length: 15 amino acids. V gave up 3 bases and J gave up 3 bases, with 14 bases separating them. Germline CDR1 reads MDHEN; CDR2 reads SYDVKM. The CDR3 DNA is TGTGCCAGCAGTTTTCATAGCGGCCAGGACTATGGCTACACCTTC. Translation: CASSFHSGQDYGYTF.

CDR3 in DNA: TGTGCCAGCAGTTTATCACACAGGGGCACTGAAGCTTTCTTT. Translated, it gives CASSLSHRGTEAFF. This chain connects TRBV27 to TRBJ1-1, with TRBD1 matching 7 bases. Unmatched junction bases numbered 2, after V lost 0 bases and J lost 4 bases. Germline V gene lookup returns CDR1 MNHEY and CDR2 SMNVEV (reference sequence). The CDR3 runs 14 residues.

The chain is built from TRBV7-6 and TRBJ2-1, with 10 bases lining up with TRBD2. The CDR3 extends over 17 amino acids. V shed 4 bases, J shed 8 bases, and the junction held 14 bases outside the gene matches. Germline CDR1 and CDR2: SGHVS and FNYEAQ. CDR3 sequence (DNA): TGTGCCAGCAGCTCTGAACCTAGCGGGAGAAGGGGGGATGAGCAGTTCTTC. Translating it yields CASSSEPSGRRGDEQFF.

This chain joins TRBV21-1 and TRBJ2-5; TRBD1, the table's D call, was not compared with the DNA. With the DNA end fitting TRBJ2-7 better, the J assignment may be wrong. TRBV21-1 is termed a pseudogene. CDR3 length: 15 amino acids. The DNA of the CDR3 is TGTGCCAGCAGCAATCCAGGGTCCCCCGCCTACGAGCAGTACTTC. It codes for CASSNPGSPAYEQYF.

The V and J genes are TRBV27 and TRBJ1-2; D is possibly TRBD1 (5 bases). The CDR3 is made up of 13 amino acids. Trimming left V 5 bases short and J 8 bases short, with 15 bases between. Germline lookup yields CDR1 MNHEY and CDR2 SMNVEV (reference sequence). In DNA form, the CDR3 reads TGTGCCAGCAGTCGTAGCCCGGGGGACGGCTACACCTTC. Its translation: CASSRSPGDGYTF.

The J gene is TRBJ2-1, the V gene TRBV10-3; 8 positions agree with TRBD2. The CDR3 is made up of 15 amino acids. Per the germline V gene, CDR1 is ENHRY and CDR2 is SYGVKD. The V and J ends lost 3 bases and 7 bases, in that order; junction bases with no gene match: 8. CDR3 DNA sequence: TGTGCCATCAGTGAAGTTCTAGCGGGCTCAAATGAGCAGTTCTTC. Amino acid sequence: CAISEVLAGSNEQFF.